This is a list of T cell receptor beta chains from one sample in a study of T cells in Graves' hyperthyroidism and ophthalmopathy. TCRdb independently ran MiXCR on the multiplex PCR reads; one entry per CDR3 protein. Counted here are about 640,000 distinct CDR3 sequences, roughly 20% occurring once; the ten biggest clones make up 30% to 40%. The sample comprised blood. The receptors stem from a man in his thirties or forties with Graves' ophthalmopathy. Each CDR3 is given with its conserved first and last residue. Fields, in order: D gene, J gene, V gene, clone size, CDR3 DNA, CDR3 protein. D genes are given only for firm matches. Part of the rows lack a size; the others show once, few, many or a class for expanded clones.

>-|TRBJ1-2|TRBV5-6|few
TGTGCCAGCAGCTTGGAGCGGGGATTCGGCTACACCTTC
CASSLERGFGYTF
>-|TRBJ2-3|TRBV9|few
TGTGCCAGCAGCTCGGAAGGGGGGTACACAGATACGCAGTATTTT
CASSSEGGYTDTQYF
>-|TRBJ2-2|TRBV19|-
TGTGCCAGTACCCAACCCGCAGGGACCGGGGAGCTGTTTTTT
CASTQPAGTGELFF
>-|TRBJ2-3|TRBV10-3|-
TGTGCCAGCGCTGAGGGGGAGAGAGGAGATACGCAGTATTTT
CASAEGERGDTQYF
>-|TRBJ2-6|TRBV11-2|-
TGTGCCAGCCGCGAGGGGACCTCTGGGGCCAACGTCCTGACTTTC
CASREGTSGANVLTF
>-|TRBJ1-1|TRBV5-1|many
TGCGCCAGCAGCTCCTTAGGTCCAGTCGGCCGGGACACTGAAGCTTTCTTT
CASSSLGPVGRDTEAFF
>TRBD2|TRBJ2-3|TRBV15|-
TGTGCCACCGCGGGAGAAACAGATACGCAGTATTTT
CATAGETDTQYF
>-|TRBJ1-5|TRBV2|many
TGTGCCAGCGGTGGGGGAACGGGCAATCAGCCCCAGCATTTT
CASGGGTGNQPQHF
>TRBD2|TRBJ2-3|TRBV7-8|many
TGTGCCAGCAGCTTACCAGCGGGAGTATTAGATACGCAGTATTTT
CASSLPAGVLDTQYF
>-|TRBJ2-1|TRBV2|-
TGTGCCAGCACCGGGGACTCCTACAATGAGCAGTTCTTC
CASTGDSYNEQFF
>-|TRBJ1-1|TRBV4-1|-
TGCGCCAGCAGCCAAGATGGCAGGAGGAACACTGAAGCTTTCTTT
CASSQDGRRNTEAFF